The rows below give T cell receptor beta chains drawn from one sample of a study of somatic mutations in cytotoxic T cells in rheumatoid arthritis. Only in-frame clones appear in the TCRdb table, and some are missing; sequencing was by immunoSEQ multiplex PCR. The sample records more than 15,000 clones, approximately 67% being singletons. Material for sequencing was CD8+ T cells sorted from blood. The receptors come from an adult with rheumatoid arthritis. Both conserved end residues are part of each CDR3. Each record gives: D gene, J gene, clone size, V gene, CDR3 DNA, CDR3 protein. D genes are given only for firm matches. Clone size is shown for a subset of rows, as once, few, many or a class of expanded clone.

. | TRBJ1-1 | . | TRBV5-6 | TGTGCCAGCAGCTTGGAAAGGATTGGGGACACTGAAGCTTTCTTT | CASSLERIGDTEAFF
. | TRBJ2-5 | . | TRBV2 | TGTGCCAGCAAACGCGGGTGGGGGGAGACCCAGTACTTC | CASKRGWGETQYF
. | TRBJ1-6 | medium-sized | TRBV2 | TGTGCCAGCACCCGGACGGGATATAATTCACCCCTCCACTTT | CASTRTGYNSPLHF
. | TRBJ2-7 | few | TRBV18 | TGTGCCAGCTCACCACAAGGGGAAAGGGCCTACGAGCAGTACTTC | CASSPQGERAYEQYF
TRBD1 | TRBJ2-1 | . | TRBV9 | TGTGCCAGCAGCGGATCGGGGACAGGGGAAGAGCAGTTCTTC | CASSGSGTGEEQFF
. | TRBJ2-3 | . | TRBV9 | TGTGCCAGCAGCGTAGCTACTAGCTTGAGCACAGATACGCAGTATTTT | CASSVATSLSTDTQYF
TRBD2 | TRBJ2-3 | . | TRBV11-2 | TGTGCCAGCAGCTCAGATAGCGGGGGACTTAGGGATACGCAGTATTTT | CASSSDSGGLRDTQYF
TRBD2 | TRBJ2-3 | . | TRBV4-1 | TGCGCCAGCAGCCAAGAACTAGCGGGGCTCACAGATACGCAGTATTTT | CASSQELAGLTDTQYF
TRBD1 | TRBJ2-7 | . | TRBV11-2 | TGTGCCAGCAGCCCACCGGGACAGGGTTTCTACGAGCAGTACTTC | CASSPPGQGFYEQYF
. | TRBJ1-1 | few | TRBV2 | TGTGCCAGCAGTTCGAACACTGAAGCTTTCTTT | CASSSNTEAFF
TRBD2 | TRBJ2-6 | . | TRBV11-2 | TGTGCCAGCACCGGACTAGCGGGGGGGCACGGGGCCAACGTCCTGACTTTC | CASTGLAGGHGANVLTF
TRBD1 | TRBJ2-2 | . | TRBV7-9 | TGTGCCTTTCGGGGGACAGGGGGCACCGGGGAGCTGTTTTTT | CAFRGTGGTGELFF
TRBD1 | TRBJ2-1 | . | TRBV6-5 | TGTGCCAGCCGGGACAGGGATTACAATGAGCAGTTCTTC | CASRDRDYNEQFF
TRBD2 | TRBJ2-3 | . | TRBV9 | TGTGCCAGCAGACCTTCTATCGGGGGGGCCTTAGATACGCAGTATTTT | CASRPSIGGALDTQYF
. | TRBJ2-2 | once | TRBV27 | TGTGCCAGCAGTCAACGGGACCCCGGGGAGCTGTTTTTT | CASSQRDPGELFF
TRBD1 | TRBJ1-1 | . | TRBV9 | TGTGCCAGCAGCGCCCCTCAGGGGGTGAACACTGAAGCTTTCTTT | CASSAPQGVNTEAFF
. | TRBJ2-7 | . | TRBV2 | TGTGCCAGCAGTGTGGTTGAAGGGTACGAGCAGTACTTC | CASSVVEGYEQYF
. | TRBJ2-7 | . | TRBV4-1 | TGCGCCAGCAGCCAAGTCTTCAGGAAAGGTCGTTTCTACGAGCAGTACTTC | CASSQVFRKGRFYEQYF
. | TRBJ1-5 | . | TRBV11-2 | TGTGCCAGCAGCTTAGAACCAGATCCGGATAGCAATCAGCCCCAGCATTTT | CASSLEPDPDSNQPQHF
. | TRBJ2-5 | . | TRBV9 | TGTGCCAGCAGCGTAGCATCTAGAGAAGAGACCCAGTACTTC | CASSVASREETQYF
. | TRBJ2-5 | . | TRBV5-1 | TGCGCCAGCAGCTTGGCGACCCCTCACCAAGAGACCCAGTACTTC | CASSLATPHQETQYF
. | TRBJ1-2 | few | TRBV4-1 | TGCGCCAGCAGCCAAGATTTGGGAATCGGTGGCTACACCTTC | CASSQDLGIGGYTF
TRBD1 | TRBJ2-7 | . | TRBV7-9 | TGTGCCAGCAGCCCCGACAGGGGGTCCGAGGACGAGCAGTACTTC | CASSPDRGSEDEQYF
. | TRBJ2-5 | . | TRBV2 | TGTGCCGGACGCGGGGGCCGGGAGACCCAGTACTTC | CAGRGGRETQYF
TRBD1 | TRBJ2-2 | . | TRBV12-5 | TGTGCTAGTGGTTTGGTCCTTGGACAGGGGGGCCCCGGGGAGCTGTTTTTT | CASGLVLGQGGPGELFF
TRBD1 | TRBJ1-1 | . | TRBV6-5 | TGTGCCAGCAGTTACTCGACGGGGACAGGGAAGGAAGCTTTCTTT | CASSYSTGTGKEAFF
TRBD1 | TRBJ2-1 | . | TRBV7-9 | TGTGCCAGCAGATTAGACGGGACAGGGGTCTATGAGCAGTTCTTC | CASRLDGTGVYEQFF
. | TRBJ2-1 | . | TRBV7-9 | TGTGCCAGCAGAGGCTACAATGAGCAGTTCTTC | CASRGYNEQFF
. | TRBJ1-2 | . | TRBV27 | TGTGCCAGCAGTTTAAGTATGGGCAGCTTTAACTATGGCTACACCTTC | CASSLSMGSFNYGYTF
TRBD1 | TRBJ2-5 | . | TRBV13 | TGTGCCAGCAGCCTGGGACAGGGCGAGCAGGAGACCCAGTACTTC | CASSLGQGEQETQYF
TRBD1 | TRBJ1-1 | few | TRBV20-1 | TGCAGTGCTGGACAGGGGGCAAGTGCTTTCTTT | CSAGQGASAFF
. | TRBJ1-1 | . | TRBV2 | TGTGCCAGCAGCGAGGGCTTTTCGAACACTGAAGCTTTCTTT | CASSEGFSNTEAFF
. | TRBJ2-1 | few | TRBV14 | TGTGCCAGCAGCCGGGGCCTCGTCGATGAGCAGTTCTTC | CASSRGLVDEQFF
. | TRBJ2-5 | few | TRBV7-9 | TGTGCCAGCAGCTTATGGGGGGATGAGACCCAGTACTTC | CASSLWGDETQYF
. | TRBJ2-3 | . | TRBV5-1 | TGCGCCAGCAGCTCGAGCACAGATACGCAGTATTTT | CASSSSTDTQYF
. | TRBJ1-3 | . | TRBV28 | TGTGCCAGCAGTTTATGGGACAGCTCTGGAAACACCATATATTTT | CASSLWDSSGNTIYF
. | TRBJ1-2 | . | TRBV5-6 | TGTGCCAGCAGCTTGGGGGGGCAGAGCCGCTATGGCTACACCTTC | CASSLGGQSRYGYTF
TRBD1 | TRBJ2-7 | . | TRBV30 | TGTGCCTGGAGTACGGGACAGAACTCCTACGAGCAGTACTTC | CAWSTGQNSYEQYF
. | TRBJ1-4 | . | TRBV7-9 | TGTGCCAGCAGCGTGGAAGAAAAACTGTTTTTT | CASSVEEKLFF
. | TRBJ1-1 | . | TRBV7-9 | TGTGCCAGCGTCGATGAGACCACTGAAGCTTTCTTT | CASVDETTEAFF
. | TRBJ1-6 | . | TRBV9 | TGTGCCAGCAGCGACAGGGATAATTCACCCCTCCACTTT | CASSDRDNSPLHF
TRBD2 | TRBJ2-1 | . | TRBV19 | TGTGCCAGTAGTATTTTCGGGGGGAACAATGAGCAGTTCTTC | CASSIFGGNNEQFF
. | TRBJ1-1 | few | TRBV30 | TGTGCCTGGAGTATGGGACAACTGAACACTGAAGCTTTCTTT | CAWSMGQLNTEAFF
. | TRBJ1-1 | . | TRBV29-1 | TGCAGCTCCTACAGGGAGAACACTGAAGCTTTCTTT | CSSYRENTEAFF
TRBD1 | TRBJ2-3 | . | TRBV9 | TGTGCCAGCAGCGACGAACCAGGGGGAAATACGCAGTATTTT | CASSDEPGGNTQYF
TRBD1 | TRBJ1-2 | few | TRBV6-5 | TGTGCCAGCAGGGTGGACAGGGACTACGGCTACACCTTC | CASRVDRDYGYTF
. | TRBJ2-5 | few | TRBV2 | TGTGCCAGCAGTACGGGGACCGAACAAGAGACCCAGTACTTC | CASSTGTEQETQYF